A selection of T cell receptor beta chains follows, all from one sample in a study of shared clonotypes between healthy human individuals. Libraries were prepared by immunoSEQ multiplex PCR; TCRdb keeps only in-frame clonotypes and omits some of them. Among 600,000 to 800,000 clones listed, over 60% were seen once. Sequencing used memory CD4+ T cells sorted from blood. The source is a woman in her twenties or thirties in good health. The CDR3 runs from the conserved cysteine through the conserved F or W. A D gene is named only where the DNA matches it firmly. A clone size is listed for some rows: how often the clone was seen (once, few, many), or a class if it is expanded.

cdr3_length j_call clone_size d_call v_call cdr3_nt cdr3_aa
12 TRBJ2-7 once TRBD1 TRBV2 TGTGCCAGCCTGACAGGGCCCTACGAGCAGTACTTC CASLTGPYEQYF
13 TRBJ2-4 NA NA TRBV19 TGTGCCAGTTCTCTTGGACAGTCGAACATTCAGTACTTC CASSLGQSNIQYF
14 TRBJ2-1 NA NA TRBV19 TGTGCCAGTAGTATTGGGCAGGAGAGAGGTGAGCAGTTCTTC CASSIGQERGEQFF
16 TRBJ2-7 NA TRBD2 TRBV11-3 TGTGCCAGCAGCCAAGAGCTAGCGGGAAAATTCTACGAGCAGTACTTC CASSQELAGKFYEQYF
12 TRBJ1-1 NA NA TRBV11-2 TGTGCCAGCAGCTTTACGATCACTGAAGCTTTCTTT CASSFTITEAFF
15 TRBJ2-5 NA NA TRBV7-2 TGTGCCAGCAGCCTAGGGGGGAGCGGGCAGGAGACCCAGTACTTC CASSLGGSGQETQYF
15 TRBJ2-1 NA NA TRBV7-9 TGTGCCAGCCCTCCCCCAGGATTAACCTACAATGAGCAGTTCTTC CASPPPGLTYNEQFF
14 TRBJ2-7 once NA TRBV2 TGTGCCAGCAGCACCCGGGACACAATCAGGGAGCAGTACTTC CASSTRDTIREQYF
15 TRBJ1-2 NA TRBD1 TRBV5-1 TGCGCCAGCAGCCCTGGTGACAGGGATAACTATGGCTACACCTTC CASSPGDRDNYGYTF
13 TRBJ1-1 NA NA TRBV19 TGTGCCAGTAGTAGACTCCGGGACACTGAAGCTTTCTTT CASSRLRDTEAFF
14 TRBJ1-1 NA TRBD1 TRBV29-1 TGCAGCGTTGAACGGGACAGGGGTTCCACTGAAGCTTTCTTT CSVERDRGSTEAFF
13 TRBJ2-3 once NA TRBV5-4 TGTGCCAGCAGCTTGGCTATACCGGATACGCAGTATTTT CASSLAIPDTQYF
13 TRBJ2-1 few NA TRBV18 TGTGCCAGCTCACCGGGTGTTTACAATGAGCAGTTCTTC CASSPGVYNEQFF
15 TRBJ2-7 NA TRBD2 TRBV5-8 TGTGCCAGCAGCCAAGGACTAGCGGGCTCCTACGAGCAGTACTTC CASSQGLAGSYEQYF
15 TRBJ2-3 NA NA TRBV14 TGTGCCAGCAGCCAAGGGCTAGGAGGACATGATACGCAGTATTTT CASSQGLGGHDTQYF
14 TRBJ2-4 NA NA TRBV18 TGTGCCAGCTCACCGACAAGAGAAGAAAACATTCAGTACTTC CASSPTREENIQYF
13 TRBJ2-7 NA NA TRBV7-2 TGTGCCAGCAGTCCCAACGGGCCCTACGAGCAGTACTTC CASSPNGPYEQYF
17 TRBJ1-4 NA NA TRBV7-9 TGTGCCAGCAGCTTTCAAACCCGGACAGATGAAAATGAAAAACTGTTTTTT CASSFQTRTDENEKLFF
14 TRBJ2-1 few NA TRBV28 TGTGCCAGCAGGTCCACACAGGTCTCCAATGAGCAGTTCTTC CASRSTQVSNEQFF
15 TRBJ2-7 NA NA TRBV5-5 TGTGCCAGCAGTTCGCGGGGGCGGGACGGTGCCGAGCAGTACTTC CASSSRGRDGAEQYF
12 TRBJ2-1 many NA TRBV19 TGTGCCAGTAGCACCCAGGGCAATGAGCAGTTCTTC CASSTQGNEQFF
14 TRBJ1-2 NA NA TRBV7-2 TGTGCCAGCAGCTCCAACCCCCTAAGGAATGGCTACACCTTC CASSSNPLRNGYTF
14 TRBJ2-7 many TRBD1 TRBV6-5 TGTGCCAGCAGCCCCGGGACAGGGGTCAACGAGCAGTACTTC CASSPGTGVNEQYF
16 TRBJ2-3 NA TRBD1 TRBV6-6 TGTGCCAGCAGGAGTACCGGGACAGGGTTCACAGATACGCAGTATTTT CASRSTGTGFTDTQYF
16 TRBJ1-1 NA TRBD1 TRBV5-4 TGTGCCAGCAGCTTGGCCGGGACAGGGAGAGGAGCTGAAGCTTTCTTT CASSLAGTGRGAEAFF
15 TRBJ2-7 NA TRBD1 TRBV15 TGTGCCACCAGCAGAGATAAGGGGGCTAGCTACGAGCAGTACTTC CATSRDKGASYEQYF
16 TRBJ1-5 NA NA TRBV6-6 TGTGCCAGCAGTTACTCAGGGATAGGGGTCGGACAGCCCCAGCATTTT CASSYSGIGVGQPQHF
14 TRBJ1-3 NA TRBD1 TRBV27 TGTGCCAGCAGTCCCCGGACAGGAGGAAACACCATATATTTT CASSPRTGGNTIYF
15 TRBJ2-1 NA NA TRBV11-1 TGTGCCAGCAGCCCGAGGGGGGGGGTCTACAATGAGCAGTTCTTC CASSPRGGVYNEQFF
12 TRBJ1-2 once NA TRBV28 TGTGCCAGCAGTTTAATCAACTATGGCTACACCTTC CASSLINYGYTF
15 TRBJ2-5 NA TRBD2 TRBV12-5 TGTGCTAGTGGTTTGGGGCGGGAGTGGGGGGAGACCCAGTACTTC CASGLGREWGETQYF
11 TRBJ2-1 once NA TRBV20-1 TGCAGTGCGGGGAAGATTGACGAGCAGTTCTTC CSAGKIDEQFF
16 TRBJ1-5 NA TRBD1 TRBV23-1 TGCGCCAGCAGTCAATCGACAGGGGGCTCCGATCAGCCCCAGCATTTT CASSQSTGGSDQPQHF
17 TRBJ1-2 NA NA TRBV11-2 TGTGCCAGCAGCTTAGAATTCCCCCGGGGTACGAACTATGGCTACACCTTC CASSLEFPRGTNYGYTF
18 TRBJ2-1 NA NA TRBV7-8 TGTGCCAGCAGCTGGGAGGAATATACGGCCAGCTCCTACAATGAGCAGTTCTTC CASSWEEYTASSYNEQFF
14 TRBJ1-5 NA NA TRBV19 TGTGCCACCGAGGATCCTTATAGCAATCAGCCCCAGCATTTT CATEDPYSNQPQHF
13 TRBJ2-5 NA TRBD2 TRBV11-2 TGTGCCAGCAGCTTGCCGGGGGGGGAGACCCAGTACTTC CASSLPGGETQYF
17 TRBJ2-5 once TRBD1 TRBV7-8 TGTGCCAGCAGCCCGGGACAGGGGCGCCTTTACCAAGAGACCCAGTACTTC CASSPGQGRLYQETQYF
14 TRBJ1-1 few TRBD1 TRBV6-1 TGTGCCAGCAGAATAGCCGGGACAGGGAAGGGAGCTTTCTTT CASRIAGTGKGAFF
15 TRBJ1-4 few TRBD1 TRBV18 TGTGCCAGCTCACCACAGACAGGGCTTGATGAAAAACTGTTTTTT CASSPQTGLDEKLFF
16 TRBJ1-1 NA NA TRBV28 TGTGCCAGCAGTCCACCTCGCGGCAGGGGGAACACTGAAGCTTTCTTT CASSPPRGRGNTEAFF
13 TRBJ1-1 NA NA TRBV25-1 TGTGCCAGCAGGGGGGCAGGGCTCACTGAAGCTTTCTTT CASRGAGLTEAFF
15 TRBJ2-3 many NA TRBV28 TGTGCCAGCAGTTTAGCAGACTCAAGAACCTCTACGCAGTATTTT CASSLADSRTSTQYF
15 TRBJ2-5 NA NA TRBV18 TGTGCCAGCTCACCACCGTACCCAGGGCAAGAGACCCAGTACTTC CASSPPYPGQETQYF
14 TRBJ2-1 NA NA TRBV19 TGTGCCAGTAGTATCCCCGGGACCCAAGTGGAGCAGTTCTTC CASSIPGTQVEQFF
13 TRBJ2-5 NA NA TRBV18 TGTGCCAGCTCACCAGTCAGCCAAGAGACCCAGTACTTC CASSPVSQETQYF
16 TRBJ2-7 few TRBD1 TRBV14 TGTGCCAGCAGCCAAGTAGTGGGGGACAGTCCCTACGAGCAGTACTTC CASSQVVGDSPYEQYF
16 TRBJ1-1 few NA TRBV15 TGTGCCACCAGCAGAGAGTTGTCAGGGACGGACACTGAAGCTTTCTTT CATSRELSGTDTEAFF
16 TRBJ1-1 NA TRBD1 TRBV5-4 TGTGCCAGCAGCTCGCCGGGACAGGGGATGAACACTGAAGCTTTCTTT CASSSPGQGMNTEAFF
9 TRBJ2-1 NA NA TRBV20-1 TGCAGTGCTAGCCCTCGACTCGTCTTC CSASPRLVF
13 TRBJ2-7 few NA TRBV7-9 TGTGCCAGCAGCTTAGGGGGTAGGGTCGAGCAGTACTTC CASSLGGRVEQYF
15 TRBJ2-7 NA TRBD1 TRBV19 TGTGCCAGTAGTATGATGGGACAGGGCGCCTACGAGCAGTACTTC CASSMMGQGAYEQYF
16 TRBJ2-1 NA NA TRBV6-5 TGTGCCAGCAGTTTGATCAGGGGTGGGGGATACAATGAGCAGTTCTTC CASSLIRGGGYNEQFF
23 TRBJ2-6 NA TRBD1 TRBV13 TGTGCCAGCAGCTTAATAGGCCCCACCGTCTGGGGACAGGTGGTCTCTGGGGCCAACGTCCTGACTTTC CASSLIGPTVWGQVVSGANVLTF
14 TRBJ2-3 NA TRBD2 TRBV11-2 TGTGCCAGCGGGAGGGGAGGTAGTACAGATACGCAGTATTTT CASGRGGSTDTQYF